A selection of T cell receptor beta chains follows, all from one sample in a study of OX40 agonist ivuxolimab in advanced cancers. Clones were read by immunoSEQ multiplex PCR, and TCRdb kept only the in-frame ones, dropping some. This table has approximately 68,000 clones, around 93% appearing once. The starting material was CD4+ or CD8+ T cells sorted from blood, obtained in a trial of the OX40 agonist ivuxolimab. The receptors come from an adult with an advanced solid tumor such as melanoma, head and neck, liver or kidney cancer. CDR3s include the opening cysteine and the closing phenylalanine or tryptophan. A D gene is named only where the DNA matches it firmly. The size entry is marked missing in some rows and otherwise reads once, few, many or a size class.

clone_size	d_call	v_call	j_call	cdr3_aa	cdr3_nt
.	TRBD2	TRBV6-6	TRBJ2-1	CASSVAGGDYNEQFF	TGTGCCAGCAGTGTAGCGGGAGGAGACTACAATGAGCAGTTCTTC
.	TRBD2	TRBV6-6	TRBJ2-3	CASSSPGLASTDTQYF	TGTGCCAGCAGTTCCCCGGGACTAGCGAGCACAGATACGCAGTATTTT
.	.	TRBV30	TRBJ2-7	CALAPGTYEQYF	TGTGCCTTAGCGCCGGGGACCTACGAGCAGTACTTC
once	TRBD1	TRBV6-1	TRBJ1-1	CASSTGVAEAFF	TGTGCCAGCAGTACAGGGGTCGCTGAAGCTTTCTTT
once	.	TRBV14	TRBJ1-1	CASSKTGVAGTEAFF	TGTGCCAGCAGCAAAACCGGGGTCGCGGGCACTGAAGCTTTCTTT
.	.	TRBV25-1	TRBJ2-5	CASSESIRSQETQYF	TGTGCCAGCAGTGAATCCATTCGGAGCCAAGAGACCCAGTACTTC
.	.	TRBV30	TRBJ1-2	CAWSRWLGTALFRGYTF	TGTGCCTGGAGTCGTTGGCTGGGGACTGCCTTATTCCGGGGCTACACCTTC
.	.	TRBV18	TRBJ1-4	CASSLRAEKLFF	TGTGCCAGCTCCCTGAGAGCAGAAAAACTGTTTTTT
.	TRBD1	TRBV30	TRBJ1-4	CAWSVQGAGGEKLFF	TGTGCCTGGAGTGTCCAGGGGGCCGGGGGTGAAAAACTGTTTTTT
.	.	TRBV10-3	TRBJ1-2	CAISEGANYGYTF	TGTGCCATCAGTGAGGGAGCTAACTATGGCTACACCTTC
.	.	TRBV11-3	TRBJ2-5	CASSLEYPAARQETQYF	TGTGCCAGCAGCTTAGAGTACCCAGCGGCGCGACAAGAGACCCAGTACTTC
.	.	TRBV5-5	TRBJ1-2	CASSLTDDYGYTF	TGTGCCAGCAGCTTGACAGATGATTATGGCTACACCTTC
.	TRBD2	TRBV5-4	TRBJ2-5	CASSTRTSGGLETQYF	TGTGCCAGCAGTACAAGGACTAGCGGGGGGTTGGAGACCCAGTACTTC
once	TRBD2	TRBV2	TRBJ2-1	CASRRGGGIDEQFF	TGTGCCAGCAGGCGCGGGGGAGGGATCGATGAGCAGTTCTTC
.	TRBD1	TRBV19	TRBJ1-2	CASSLPLGQGAPGYTF	TGTGCCAGTAGTCTCCCTTTGGGACAGGGGGCGCCCGGCTACACCTTC
.	.	TRBV2	TRBJ2-7	CASREQVYEQYF	TGTGCCAGCAGAGAACAGGTATACGAGCAGTACTTC
.	.	TRBV30	TRBJ1-2	CAWSVPGFYGYTF	TGTGCCTGGAGTGTACCCGGGTTCTATGGCTACACCTTC
.	.	TRBV19	TRBJ2-5	CASSIGYQETQYF	TGTGCCAGTAGTATCGGCTATCAAGAGACCCAGTACTTC
.	.	TRBV29-1	TRBJ1-2	CSDPARSYTF	TGCAGCGACCCGGCGAGGAGCTACACCTTC
once	TRBD1	TRBV19	TRBJ1-6	CASKTGDPYNSPLHF	TGTGCCAGTAAAACAGGGGATCCGTATAATTCACCCCTCCACTTT
.	.	TRBV5-1	TRBJ1-1	CASSLNTGTAEAFF	TGCGCCAGCAGCTTGAATACAGGGACGGCTGAAGCTTTCTTT
.	TRBD1	TRBV7-3	TRBJ1-2	CASSSSGTDYGYTF	TGTGCCAGCAGCTCGTCCGGGACAGATTATGGCTACACCTTC
.	.	TRBV5-1	TRBJ2-4	CASSLSAGARADIQYF	TGCGCCAGCAGCCTAAGTGCGGGGGCGCGTGCGGACATTCAGTACTTC
.	.	TRBV19	TRBJ1-2	CASGTGRYTF	TGTGCCAGTGGGACTGGGCGCTACACCTTC
.	TRBD1	TRBV6-6	TRBJ1-4	CASSFGQGANEKLFF	TGTGCCAGCAGTTTTGGACAGGGGGCTAATGAAAAACTGTTTTTT
.	.	TRBV7-8	TRBJ1-6	CASSERTVSSYNSPLHF	TGTGCCAGCAGCGAGCGGACCGTAAGCTCCTATAATTCACCCCTCCACTTT
.	TRBD2	TRBV18	TRBJ2-3	CASSPPGTTKDF	TGTGCCAGCTCACCACCGGGGACTACTAAGGATTTT
.	TRBD2	TRBV9	TRBJ2-1	CASSAGGLAAVNEQFF	TGTGCCAGCAGCGCGGGGGGACTAGCGGCGGTCAATGAGCAGTTCTTC
.	TRBD1	TRBV6-5	TRBJ1-4	CASRGTATQKLFF	TGTGCCAGCAGGGGGACAGCCACCCAAAAACTGTTTTTT
few	TRBD1	TRBV10-3	TRBJ1-2	CAISEGIQGNYGYTF	TGTGCCATCAGTGAGGGGATACAGGGGAACTATGGCTACACCTTC
.	.	TRBV5-4	TRBJ1-1	CASSLSQGISTEAFF	TGTGCCAGCAGCTTGAGTCAGGGGATCAGCACTGAAGCTTTCTTT
.	.	TRBV19	TRBJ1-2	CASLGGARNYGYTF	TGTGCCAGCTTGGGGGGAGCGCGTAACTATGGCTACACCTTC
few	.	TRBV30	TRBJ1-1	CAWRGGEAFF	TGTGCCTGGAGGGGGGGTGAAGCTTTCTTT
.	TRBD1	TRBV7-2	TRBJ2-7	CASSSGLGQGYEQYF	TGTGCCAGCAGCTCGGGGCTGGGACAGGGCTACGAGCAGTACTTC
.	TRBD2	TRBV9	TRBJ2-5	CASSVTSGRQETQYF	TGTGCCAGCAGCGTAACTAGCGGGAGGCAAGAGACCCAGTACTTC
.	.	TRBV5-4	TRBJ2-5	CASSLVRREETQYF	TGTGCCAGCAGCTTGGTCCGCAGGGAAGAGACCCAGTACTTC
.	.	TRBV5-1	TRBJ1-6	CASTPGEGAPLHF	TGCGCCAGCACTCCGGGCGAGGGGGCACCCCTCCACTTT
few	TRBD1	TRBV19	TRBJ1-5	CASSDRVNQPQHF	TGTGCCAGTAGCGACAGGGTGAATCAGCCCCAGCATTTT
.	.	TRBV28	TRBJ1-1	CASTLWGGKHEAFF	TGTGCCAGCACACTTTGGGGGGGGAAACATGAAGCTTTCTTT
.	.	TRBV2	TRBJ1-3	CASSETGAGGNTIYF	TGTGCCAGCAGTGAAACGGGGGCTGGTGGAAACACCATATATTTT
.	.	TRBV19	TRBJ1-1	CASSMRGARNTEAFF	TGTGCCAGTAGTATGAGAGGGGCAAGGAACACTGAAGCTTTCTTT
.	.	TRBV5-1	TRBJ2-7	CASSPLTKEEQYF	TGCGCCAGCAGCCCCCTGACCAAGGAGGAGCAGTACTTC
.	TRBD1	TRBV28	TRBJ1-3	CASRAGTASGNTIYF	TGTGCCAGCAGGGCCGGGACAGCCTCTGGAAACACCATATATTTT
.	.	TRBV18	TRBJ1-1	CASSPKGGLNTEAFF	TGTGCCAGCTCACCAAAAGGGGGACTGAACACTGAAGCTTTCTTT
once	.	TRBV13	TRBJ1-2	CASSRARRNKNYGYTF	TGTGCCAGCAGCCGCGCCCGGAGGAACAAGAACTATGGCTACACCTTC
once	TRBD2	TRBV10-1	TRBJ2-5	CASRELAGDLQETQYF	TGCGCCAGCAGGGAGCTAGCGGGGGATTTACAAGAGACCCAGTACTTC
.	TRBD1	TRBV19	TRBJ1-1	CASRPRQGTEAFF	TGTGCCAGTAGGCCTAGACAGGGTACTGAAGCTTTCTTT
.	.	TRBV18	TRBJ1-5	CASSPDISNQPQHF	TGTGCCAGCTCTCCCGATATTAGCAATCAGCCCCAGCATTTT
once	TRBD1	TRBV5-1	TRBJ1-6	CASSLAPGTANSPLHF	TGCGCCAGCAGCTTGGCCCCCGGGACAGCTAATTCACCCCTCCACTTT
.	TRBD1	TRBV18	TRBJ2-6	CASSPPGTGFSGANVLTF	TGTGCCAGCTCACCCCCCGGGACAGGATTCTCTGGGGCCAACGTCCTGACTTTC
.	.	TRBV5-1	TRBJ2-3	CASSEGRGDTQYF	TGCGCCAGCTCGGAAGGGCGGGGTGATACGCAGTATTTT
.	TRBD2	TRBV5-1	TRBJ2-7	CASSLQPGLAGSSEQYF	TGCGCCAGCAGCTTGCAACCTGGGCTAGCGGGCTCCTCCGAGCAGTACTTC
.	.	TRBV19	TRBJ2-2	CASSRGQHRGELFF	TGTGCCAGCTCAAGAGGACAGCATCGCGGGGAGCTGTTTTTT
.	.	TRBV27	TRBJ1-5	CASSSWDRNQPQHF	TGTGCCAGCAGTTCCTGGGACCGCAATCAGCCCCAGCATTTT